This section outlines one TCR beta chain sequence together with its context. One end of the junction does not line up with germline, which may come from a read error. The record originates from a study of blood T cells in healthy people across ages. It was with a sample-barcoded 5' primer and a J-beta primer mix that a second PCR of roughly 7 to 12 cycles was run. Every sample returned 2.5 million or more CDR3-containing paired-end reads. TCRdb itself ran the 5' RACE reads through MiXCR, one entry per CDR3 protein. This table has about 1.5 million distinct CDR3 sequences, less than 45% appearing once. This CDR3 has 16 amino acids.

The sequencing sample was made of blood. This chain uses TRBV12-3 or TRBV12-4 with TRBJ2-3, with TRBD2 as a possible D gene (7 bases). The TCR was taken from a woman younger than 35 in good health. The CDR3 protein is CASSPSGGRSTDTEYF. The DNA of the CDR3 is TGTGCCAGCAGCCCCTCCGGGGGGCGGAGCACAGATACGGAGTATTTT.